The rows below give T cell receptor beta chains drawn from one sample of a study of T cells in Graves' hyperthyroidism and ophthalmopathy. TCRdb analysed the multiplex PCR reads with MiXCR anew, one entry per CDR3 protein. Of around 690,000 distinct CDR3 sequences detected, approximately 15% appear once; the ten largest clones hold 15%. Sequenced input: blood. These TCRs come from a man in his fifties with Graves' hyperthyroidism. CDR3s include the opening cysteine and the closing phenylalanine or tryptophan. Fields, in order: J gene, V gene, clone size, D gene, CDR3 protein, CDR3 DNA. D genes are given only for firm matches. Clone size is not always given. Where it is, it says once, few, many or a class for expanded clones.

TRBJ2-1,TRBV27,-,-,CASSLGRPSYNEQFF,TGTGCCAGCAGTTTAGGGCGGCCCTCCTACAATGAGCAGTTCTTC
TRBJ2-7,TRBV25-1,-,-,CASSGPGRDYEQYF,TGTGCCAGCAGTGGACCGGGACGGGACTACGAGCAGTACTTC
TRBJ2-3,TRBV29-1,-,TRBD1,CSVSPLGQGDTDTQYF,TGCAGCGTTTCACCCCTGGGACAGGGGGACACAGATACGCAGTATTTT
TRBJ2-3,TRBV24-1,few,-,CATSGNVGNPDTQYF,TGTGCCACCAGTGGTAACGTTGGGAACCCAGATACGCAGTATTTT
TRBJ2-1,TRBV20-1,few,-,CSARVGNEQFF,TGCAGTGCTCGGGTGGGGAATGAGCAGTTCTTC
TRBJ2-5,TRBV20-1,few,TRBD1,CSVPRQGRETQYF,TGCAGTGTCCCGAGACAGGGGCGGGAGACCCAGTACTTC
TRBJ1-1,TRBV12-3/TRBV12-4,many,-,CASTENDHNTEAFF,TGTGCCAGCACCGAAAATGACCATAACACTGAAGCTTTCTTT
TRBJ2-2,TRBV28,many,-,CASSPLYGELFF,TGTGCCAGCAGCCCTTTGTACGGGGAGCTGTTTTTT
TRBJ2-7,TRBV30,many,TRBD2,CAWSEGLAGSYEQYF,TGTGCCTGGAGTGAGGGACTAGCGGGATCCTACGAGCAGTACTTC
TRBJ2-6,TRBV20-1,-,TRBD1,CSAREPGQGVTGANVLTF,TGCAGTGCTAGAGAGCCCGGACAGGGGGTAACTGGGGCCAACGTCCTGACTTTC
TRBJ1-2,TRBV27,many,TRBD1,CASSRIQGAYGYTF,TGTGCCAGCAGCCGAATACAGGGGGCCTATGGCTACACCTTC
TRBJ2-3,TRBV5-1,many,-,CASSLETSDTQYF,TGCGCCAGCAGCTTGGAGACTTCAGATACGCAGTATTTT
TRBJ2-7,TRBV4-2,-,TRBD2,CASSQTTSGRGYEQYF,TGTGCCAGCAGCCAGACGACTAGCGGGAGGGGCTACGAGCAGTACTTC
TRBJ2-7,TRBV6-1,-,-,CASSAQGPEQYF,TGTGCCAGCAGTGCACAGGGACCCGAGCAGTACTTC
TRBJ1-1,TRBV20-1,few,-,CSARDGAANTEAFF,TGCAGTGCTAGAGATGGGGCAGCGAACACTGAAGCTTTCTTT
TRBJ2-3,TRBV7-9,many,TRBD2,CASSLAYRAGEVTDTQYF,TGTGCCAGCAGCTTAGCGTATAGAGCGGGAGAGGTTACAGATACGCAGTATTTT
TRBJ2-2,TRBV3-1,many,TRBD2,CASSQGLAYTGELFF,TGTGCCAGCAGCCAAGGACTAGCTTACACCGGGGAGCTGTTTTTT
TRBJ2-2,TRBV5-1,many,TRBD1,CASRTGGSGTGELFF,TGCGCCAGCAGGACAGGGGGCTCGGGCACCGGGGAGCTGTTTTTT
TRBJ1-5,TRBV6-4,-,-,CASSYSGHLNQPQHF,TGTGCCAGCAGTTACTCGGGTCATCTTAATCAGCCCCAGCATTTT
TRBJ2-7,TRBV6-1,few,TRBD1,CASRRDRVSADAAYEQYF,TGTGCCAGCAGGAGGGACAGGGTTTCAGCGGACGCTGCCTACGAGCAGTACTTC
TRBJ2-3,TRBV24-1,few,-,CATSDSVKPTDTQYF,TGTGCCACCAGTGATTCAGTTAAACCCACAGATACGCAGTATTTT
TRBJ1-5,TRBV2,many,TRBD1,CASLMDRAGNQPQHF,TGTGCCAGCCTAATGGACAGGGCCGGCAATCAGCCCCAGCATTTT
TRBJ2-5,TRBV6-2/TRBV6-3,many,TRBD1,CASSSTGAVRAETQYF,TGTGCCAGCAGTTCGACAGGGGCGGTAAGAGCTGAGACCCAGTACTTC